The source of this T cell receptor (beta chain) is a study of T-cell memory formation after mild COVID-19. The study's findings and limits: Clones shrinking from day 15 to 85 showed even CD4/CD8 mixes; later expanders tilted CD4+. The study detected some responding clones in pre-infection memory, suggesting cross-reactive memory joined. The study found contracting CD4+ clones mainly in CM and EM and contracting CD8+ clones in EMRA.

TCRdb used MiXCR to reprocess the 5' RACE reads, holding one entry per CDR3 protein. This repertoire shows around 340,000 distinct CDR3 sequences, roughly 21% found once; its top ten account for around 13%. Details on this clonotype: Its target is unknown.

The material sequenced was PBMCs or a T cell subset sorted from them (not recorded which). The TCR originated in an adult woman who had mild COVID-19 (a few samples of this study predate the infection). Cell type and time point are not known.

The CDR3 sequence is CATSRVFEKLFF. CDR3 nucleotides: TGTGCCACCAGCAGAGTATTCGAAAAACTGTTTTTT. The J gene is TRBJ1-4, the V gene TRBV15; D unclear. V shed 1 base and J shed 8 bases, with 5 bases lying between them. This CDR3 spans 12 amino acids. Germline V gives CDR1 LNHNV, CDR2 YYDKDF (reference sequence).